The 21 T cell receptor beta chains below were found in one sample sequenced in a study of cytomegalovirus exposure and HLA in healthy donors. This PCR relied on a set of 60 Vbeta primers and 13 Jbeta primers. The repertoire was sequenced with immunoSEQ multiplex PCR; TCRdb's copy has only in-frame clones and lacks some. This sample has 150,000 or so clones; around 82% occur once, and the top ten carry about 1%. Input material: PBMCs. The receptors stem from a man under 40 in good health and CMV-seronegative.

Written as DNA, the CDR3 is TGTGCCATCAGACCGTGGACAGACAATACTAGCACAGATACGCAGTATTTT. Encoded protein: CAIRPWTDNTSTDTQYF. The chain couples TRBV10-3 to TRBJ2-3, with D possibly matching TRBD1 (6 bases). The germline V gene encodes CDR1 ENHRY and CDR2 SYGVKD. The CDR3 has 17 residues. V gave up 6 bases and J gave up 0 bases, with 19 bases separating them.

V usage is TRBV7-9 and J usage is TRBJ2-7; TRBD2 agrees at 9 bases. The CDR3 is 15 amino acids. CDR1 is SEHNR, CDR2 FQNEAQ, per germline (reference sequence). The J segment lost 4 bases and the V segment lost 5 bases, leaving 9 bases of the junction unmatched. CDR3 DNA: TGTGCCAGCAGCCCCAGGGGCGGGGGGGCTTACGAGCAGTACTTC. Translation gives CASSPRGGGAYEQYF.

This clone was seen only once. The rearrangement links TRBV5-4 to TRBJ1-2; possibly TRBD1 for D (5 bases). Germline V gives CDR1 SGHNT, CDR2 YYREEE (reference sequence). Between the trimmed V and J ends, which lost 4 bases and 3 bases, there was a span of 13 bases. The CDR3 is made up of 14 amino acids. In nucleotides, the CDR3 is TGTGCCAGCAGCCTGCCTGGGGGGTACTATGGCTACACCTTC. It specifies CASSLPGGYYGYTF.

The CDR3 loop is CAWRRRGGTEAFF. The CDR3 bases are TGTGCCTGGAGAAGAAGAGGTGGCACTGAAGCTTTCTTT. This chain joins TRBV30 and TRBJ1-1, with no clear D. Deletions cut 3 bases from V and 4 bases from J, with 12 bases between. The CDR3 has 13 amino acids. CDR1 is GTSNPN and CDR2 is SVGIG in the germline V gene (reference sequence).

This rearrangement joins TRBV14 to TRBJ2-7, with TRBD2 identical over 7 bases. Per germline, CDR1 SGHDN and CDR2 FVKESK. The CDR3 runs 17 residues. Trimming cost V 4 bases and J 5 bases; bases outside gene matches: 17. CDR3 in amino acids: CASSRLGGLGGRNEQYF. The CDR3 DNA reads TGTGCCAGCAGCCGTCTGGGAGGATTGGGGGGGAGAAACGAGCAGTACTTC. Looking up the rest from reference TRBV14 and TRBJ2-7 gives the full variable domain: EAGVTQFPSHSVIEKGQTVTLRCDPISGHDNLYWYRRVMGKEIKFLLHFVKESKQDESGMPNNRFLAERTGGTYSTLKVQPAELEDSGVYFCASSRLGGLGGRNEQYFGPGTRLTVT.

This clone was counted a few times. Distinct nucleotide sequences in the sample also encode this CDR3. J is TRBJ2-7 and V is TRBV5-4; 9 bases match TRBD2. The germline CDR1 and CDR2 sequences are SGHNT and YYREEE (reference sequence). The CDR3 runs to 15 residues. V lost 2 bases and J lost 0; bases outside the gene matches: 3. The CDR3 loop is CASSLAGGSSYEQYF. CDR3 DNA: TGTGCCAGCAGCTTAGCGGGGGGTTCCTCCTACGAGCAGTACTTC.

The chain has TRBV7-8 and TRBJ2-1, with 8 bases aligning to TRBD2. The CDR3 runs to 14 residues. Germline V gives CDR1 SGHVS, CDR2 FQNEAQ. J lost 6 bases, V lost 4 bases, and 5 bases had no gene match. The CDR3 region is CASSSGTSFNEQFF. The CDR3 nucleotides read TGTGCCAGCAGCTCCGGGACTAGTTTCAATGAGCAGTTCTTC.

The sample holds a few counts of this clone. The rearrangement uses TRBV27 and TRBJ1-2; 7 bases fit TRBD1. The V segment lost 0 bases and the J segment 5 bases; nucleotides outside the gene matches: 6. The CDR3 is 15 residues long. Germline V lookup: CDR1 MNHEY, CDR2 SMNVEV (reference sequence). CDR3 amino acids: CASSLSAGGVYGYTF. CDR3 coding DNA: TGTGCCAGCAGTTTATCGGCAGGGGGAGTATATGGCTACACCTTC.

This rearrangement joins TRBV30 to TRBJ1-6, with 9 bases identical to TRBD1. Losses at the gene ends were 5 bases for V and 7 bases for J; bases not matched to a gene: 3. This CDR3 has 13 residues. Germline V gives CDR1 GTSNPN, CDR2 SVGIG (reference sequence). The CDR3 loop is CAWDGQGNSPLHF. CDR3 coding DNA: TGTGCCTGGGATGGACAGGGGAATTCACCCCTCCACTTT.

This rearrangement joins TRBV11-3 to TRBJ2-5; 10 nucleotides match TRBD2. This CDR3 is 16 amino acids long. Looked up from germline, CDR1 is SGHNT and CDR2 is YENEEA. With 1 base clipped from V and 3 bases from J, the junction kept 5 bases outside the gene matches. CDR3: CASSLGRLAGEETQYF. The DNA for the CDR3 is TGTGCCAGCAGCTTAGGGCGGCTAGCGGGGGAAGAGACCCAGTACTTC.

In this sample, this clone turned up a few times. The chain links TRBV5-1 to TRBJ2-5, with D unclear. CDR1 is SGHRS and CDR2 is YFSETQ in the germline V gene. This CDR3 is 16 amino acids long. V was shortened by 2 bases and J by 3 bases, with 17 bases between the two germline ends. The CDR3 nucleotides read TGCGCCAGCAGCTTATGGCCAATGGCTCCGAAAGAGACCCAGTACTTC. Translating gives CASSLWPMAPKETQYF.

The rearrangement joins TRBV6-5 to TRBJ2-7, with D possibly TRBD1 on 6 matching bases. The V and J ends lost 6 bases and 4 bases respectively, with 16 bases between them. From germline, CDR1 is MNHEY and CDR2 SVGAGI. The CDR3 consists of 14 residues. CDR3 in amino acids: CASRGHLGSYEQYF. The CDR3 nucleotides read TGTGCCAGCAGGGGACATCTTGGGAGTTACGAGCAGTACTTC.

This clone was seen once. The chain joins TRBV18 to TRBJ1-1, with D uncertain. Germline CDR1 is KGHSH and CDR2 is LQKENI. The CDR3 covers 15 residues. The ends were cut back, 3 bases at V and 0 bases at J, with 11 bases in the middle. The CDR3 DNA reads TGTGCCAGCTCACCTCTCGTGGCCGTGAACACTGAAGCTTTCTTT. Its translation is CASSPLVAVNTEAFF.

CDR3 sequence (DNA): TGCGCCAGCAGCCAAGGCACAGGGGGCTTAGAGACCCAGTACTTC. Translating it yields CASSQGTGGLETQYF. The genes are TRBV4-1 and TRBJ2-5; 9 bases agree with TRBD1. With V trimmed by 1 base and J by 4 bases, 4 bases remained unmatched. This CDR3 comprises 15 residues. CDR1 is MGHRA and CDR2 is YSYEKL in the germline V gene.

The chain links TRBV12-2 to TRBJ1-3; no DNA check was done on the table's D call, TRBD1. TRBV12-2 counts as a pseudogene. The CDR3 extends over 16 amino acids. In nucleotides, the CDR3 is TGTGCAAGTCGCTTCGGGGGTACAGGGGCTGGAAACACCATATATTTT. Encoded protein: CASRFGGTGAGNTIYF.

This rearrangement joins TRBV6-1 to TRBJ2-2; 9 nucleotides agree with TRBD2. CDR1 is MNHNS and CDR2 is SASEGT in the germline V gene. V lost 6 bases and J lost 3; bases outside the gene matches: 5. CDR3 length: 15 residues. The CDR3 DNA sequence: TGTGCCAGCAGAACTAGCGGGTCCTACACCGGGGAGCTGTTTTTT. Encoded protein: CASRTSGSYTGELFF.

The chain is built from TRBV6-4 and TRBJ2-3, with TRBD2 matching over 7 bases. Germline assignment: CDR1 MRHNA and CDR2 SNTAGT. The CDR3 runs to 16 residues. The trim removed 3 bases at V and 6 bases at J, leaving 12 bases unmatched. The CDR3 is CASSEFGQRGMDTQYF. The CDR3 DNA follows: TGTGCCAGCAGTGAGTTTGGTCAGCGGGGAATGGATACGCAGTATTTT.

This clone was detected only once. The genes are TRBV5-4 and TRBJ2-5, with TRBD1 identical over 8 bases. The closer fit of TRBJ2-7 to the DNA end suggests the J call may be wrong. The CDR3 totals 14 residues. From germline, CDR1 is SGHNT and CDR2 YYREEE (reference sequence). DNA of the CDR3: TGTGCCAGCAGCTACCGGGACAGGCCTCTCGAGCAGTACTTC. Protein: CASSYRDRPLEQYF.

CDR3 sequence (DNA): TGCGCCAGCAGCCTACTCACAGGGGGGGAAAAACTGTTTTTT. Translated: CASSLLTGGEKLFF. The chain combines TRBV5-1 with TRBJ1-4, with 8 bases that match TRBD1. The CDR3 length is 14 residues. Unmatched junction bases numbered 7, after V lost 4 bases and J lost 8 bases. CDR1 is SGHRS and CDR2 is YFSETQ in the germline V gene.

The rearrangement uses TRBV7-9 and TRBJ1-5; possibly TRBD1 for D (5 bases). This CDR3 region has 19 residues. Trimming took 1 base from V and 2 from J, leaving 21 bases between them. In germline, CDR1 is SEHNR, CDR2 FQNEAQ (reference sequence). The CDR3 region has the DNA TGTGCCAGCAGCTTAGTGGTAGGGGCAGGTCCCTTGCGCAATCAGCCCCAGCATTTT. As protein: CASSLVVGAGPLRNQPQHF.

This chain connects TRBV10-2 to TRBJ1-6, with unresolved D. The germline gives CDR1 WSHSY, CDR2 SAAADI. V was pared by 7 bases and J by 7 bases, with 14 bases between. This CDR3 spans 14 amino acids. CDR3 DNA: TGCGCCAGCATTGACGGGGTTTGGAATTCACCCCTCCACTTT. Translation: CASIDGVWNSPLHF.